The 20 T cell receptor beta chains given below trace back to one sample, sequenced in a study of T cells in pancreatic ductal adenocarcinoma. No neoadjuvant therapy was given to the selected pancreatic ductal adenocarcinoma patients before their surgery. The assay was immunoSEQ multiplex PCR, and TCRdb's table has in-frame clones only and misses some. The sample has over 100,000 clones; over 90% are singletons. Sequences were obtained from PBMCs. These receptors were taken from a human donor with pancreatic ductal adenocarcinoma.

This clone has a single count. This sequence joins TRBV15 and TRBJ1-5; D unclear. V was pared by 0 bases and J by 4 bases, with 10 bases between. The CDR3 is made up of 15 amino acids. Germline V gene data show CDR1 as LNHNV and CDR2 as YYDKDF (reference sequence). The CDR3 sequence is CATSRDAAANQPQHF. The CDR3 DNA sequence: TGTGCCACCAGCAGAGATGCGGCAGCGAATCAGCCCCAGCATTTT.

In this sample, this clone turned up once. The chain recombines TRBV5-1 with TRBJ2-1, with D unresolved. The CDR3 covers 12 residues. Germline values: CDR1 SGHRS, CDR2 YFSETQ. Trimming removed 6 bases from V and 3 bases from J, with 7 bases in between. CDR3 in amino acids: CASNDNYNEQFF. For the CDR3, the DNA is TGCGCCAGCAACGACAACTACAATGAGCAGTTCTTC.

This chain uses TRBV2 with TRBJ2-7; TRBD1 might be the D (5 bases). Germline values: CDR1 SNHLY, CDR2 FYNNEI. V was pared by 7 bases and J by 2 bases, with 12 bases between. CDR3 length: 13 residues. The CDR3 sequence is CASIGQGTYEQYF. In nucleotides, the CDR3 is TGTGCCAGCATTGGTCAGGGCACCTACGAGCAGTACTTC.

This chain links TRBV5-1 with TRBJ2-2; 10 positions match TRBD1. This CDR3 spans 15 amino acids. Germline CDR1 reads SGHRS; CDR2 reads YFSETQ. J was trimmed by 6 bases and V by 4 bases; bases with no gene match: 6. The CDR3 is CASSPTGTGAGELFF. The CDR3 nucleotides read TGCGCCAGCAGCCCTACGGGGACAGGGGCCGGGGAGCTGTTTTTT.

The DNA of the CDR3 is TGTGCCTGGAGTGCGACTCCCATCATTCAGTACTTC. Translating gives CAWSATPIIQYF. The rearrangement joins TRBV30 to TRBJ2-4; D gene uncertain. The CDR3 is 12 residues long. Between the trimmed V and J ends, which lost 1 base and 9 bases, there was a span of 10 bases. Germline CDR1 is GTSNPN and CDR2 is SVGIG (reference sequence).

The chain links TRBV10-1 to TRBJ2-3, with a weak D call TRBD2 (5 bases). V was trimmed by 7 bases and J by 0 bases, leaving 17 bases between them. CDR1 is WNHNN, CDR2 SYGVQD, per germline (reference sequence). The CDR3 is made up of 16 amino acids. The CDR3 reads CASTNGPGESTDTQYF. The CDR3 DNA sequence: TGCGCCAGCACCAACGGGCCCGGGGAGAGCACAGATACGCAGTATTTT.

This sequence joins TRBV5-5 and TRBJ2-2; D unresolved. The germline V gene has CDR1 SGHKS and CDR2 YYEKEE (reference sequence). This CDR3 is 17 amino acids long. The V gene lost 4 bases and the J gene lost 1 base, with 17 bases spanning the gap. The CDR3 DNA reads as TGTGCCAGCAGCCCAAATTCCGAGACTCTGAACACCGGGGAGCTGTTTTTT. This gives the protein CASSPNSETLNTGELFF.

V gene TRBV21-1 combines with J gene TRBJ1-6; TRBD1 is the table's D call and was not checked against the DNA. TRBV21-1 constitutes a pseudogene. The CDR3 is 18 amino acids. The CDR3 protein is CASSGSQGFGSYNSPLHF. In nucleotides, the CDR3 is TGTGCCAGCAGCGGATCACAGGGGTTTGGCTCCTATAATTCACCCCTCCACTTT.

On this clone: The sample carries other DNA sequences with the same CDR3. This sequence joins TRBV28 and TRBJ2-7; D is ambiguous. The CDR3 totals 11 residues. CDR1 and CDR2 from the germline V gene are MDHEN and SYDVKM. Trimming removed 2 bases from V and 4 bases from J, with 3 bases in between. CDR3 sequence reads: CASSLRYEQYF. CDR3 bases: TGTGCCAGCAGTTTACGTTACGAGCAGTACTTC.

The chain is built from TRBV10-3 and TRBJ1-5, with TRBD1 matching 8 bases. With V trimmed by 2 bases and J by 7 bases, 4 bases remained unmatched. The germline CDR1 and CDR2 sequences are ENHRY and SYGVKD. This CDR3 is built from 14 residues. CDR3 region: CAISETGGVQPQHF. CDR3 coding DNA: TGTGCCATCAGTGAGACAGGGGGAGTACAGCCCCAGCATTTT.

This chain uses TRBV30 with TRBJ2-1, with a possible D match to TRBD2 (5 bases). The V gene lost 0 bases and the J gene lost 8 bases, with 8 bases spanning the gap. The CDR3 loop spans 12 amino acids. Germline CDR1 and CDR2: GTSNPN and SVGIG (reference sequence). The CDR3 reads CAWSVEGYEQFF. In DNA form, the CDR3 reads TGTGCCTGGAGTGTCGAGGGTTATGAGCAGTTCTTC.

The rearrangement uses TRBV19 and TRBJ2-5; TRBD1 matches 12 bases. V shed 6 bases, J shed 3 bases, and the junction held 2 bases outside the gene matches. The germline V gene has CDR1 LNHDA and CDR2 SQIVND (reference sequence). The length of the CDR3 is 14 residues. The CDR3 bases are TGTGCCAGTAGCGGGACAGGGGGCAAAGAGACCCAGTACTTC. Protein product: CASSGTGGKETQYF.

The rearrangement joins TRBV5-1 to TRBJ2-2, with TRBD2 matching over 10 bases. The CDR3 contains 15 residues. Trimming removed 4 bases from V and 4 bases from J; junction bases left unmatched: 4. Germline V gene sequence: CDR1 SGHRS, CDR2 YFSETQ. The CDR3 coding sequence is TGCGCCAGCAGCGGGAGCGGGAGGGGCACCGGGGAGCTGTTTTTT. This encodes CASSGSGRGTGELFF.

The chain recombines TRBV9 with TRBJ2-6, with D possibly being TRBD2 (6 bases). The CDR3 spans 17 residues. V was cut by 4 bases and J by 2 bases, with 16 bases left in between. CDR1 is SGDLS, CDR2 YYNGEE, per germline. The CDR3 is CASSPAGREAGANVLTF. The CDR3, as DNA: TGTGCCAGCAGCCCGGCGGGAAGGGAGGCTGGGGCCAACGTCCTGACTTTC.

The gene calls are TRBV27 and TRBJ2-7; 10 nucleotides match TRBD1. Trimming at V came to 5 bases and at J to 7 bases, leaving 5 bases not matched to a gene. The CDR3 extends over 13 amino acids. Germline V gene lookup returns CDR1 MNHEY and CDR2 SMNVEV (reference sequence). As DNA, the CDR3 is TGTGCCAGCAGTCTGCGGACAGGGGGTGAGCAGTACTTC. Its translation is CASSLRTGGEQYF.

In regard to this clone: Other DNA sequences from this sample encode an identical CDR3 as well. This sequence joins TRBV6-6 and TRBJ2-2; possible D gene TRBD2, 5 bases. Trimming left V 3 bases short and J 3 bases short, with 8 bases between. In germline, CDR1 is MNHNY, CDR2 SVGAGI (reference sequence). The CDR3 contains 14 residues. CDR3 amino acids: CASSYSRDTGELFF. The CDR3 coding sequence is TGTGCCAGCAGTTATTCGAGGGACACCGGGGAGCTGTTTTTT.

This chain links TRBV7-2 with TRBJ1-5; D is unclear. Germline V gene lookup returns CDR1 SGHTA and CDR2 FQGNSA. Trimming removed 5 bases at V and 2 bases at J, with 10 bases between. This CDR3 contains 14 residues. CDR3 bases: TGTGCCAGCAGCCCTCCCGGAGGCAATCAGCCCCAGCATTTT. Amino acids: CASSPPGGNQPQHF.

J is TRBJ2-3 and V is TRBV4-2; TRBD2 is a possible D gene (5 bases). V was shortened by 1 base and J by 3 bases, with 11 bases between the two germline ends. Germline CDR1 and CDR2: LGHNA and YNFKEQ. The CDR3 has 15 residues. The CDR3 nucleotides read TGTGCCAGCAGCCAAGTGGAGGACTTAACAGATACGCAGTATTTT. Translated: CASSQVEDLTDTQYF.

The chain combines TRBV25-1 with TRBJ2-7, with D uncertain. V was cut by 9 bases and J by 4 bases, with 10 bases left in between. Germline CDR1 is MGHDK and CDR2 is SYGVNS. This CDR3 has 11 residues. CDR3 in DNA: TGTGCCAGTTCGAGCGCTTACGAGCAGTACTTC. Amino acids: CASSSAYEQYF.

CDR3 loop: CASRRDPSGGYGYTF. CDR3 DNA sequence: TGTGCCAGCAGACGGGACCCCTCGGGGGGCTATGGCTACACCTTC. This chain connects TRBV6-5 to TRBJ1-2; a possible D gene is TRBD1 (5 bases). The CDR3 totals 15 residues. Germline lookup yields CDR1 MNHEY and CDR2 SVGAGI. V dropped 6 bases and J dropped 4 bases, with 18 bases sitting between them.